This T cell receptor beta chain was sequenced during a study of PD-L1 blockade in urothelial cancer. For the study at large: Each patient had 0 to 3 earlier chemotherapy regimens. The researchers analyzed blood 3 weeks (second dose) and 6 weeks after treatment start.

This clone has only a few counts. Documented time point: peripheral blood 6 weeks after treatment start. TCRdb keeps only in-frame clones here, not all; method: immunoSEQ multiplex PCR. The sample carries some 110,000 clones, more than 85% recorded once. Per the germline V gene, CDR1 is SNHLY and CDR2 is FYNNEI. V shed 7 bases, J shed 0 bases, and the junction held 3 bases outside the gene matches. This CDR3 comprises 14 residues. The TCR sequence derives from a man aged 55 to 70 with urothelial cancer. The J gene is TRBJ2-7, the V gene TRBV2, with TRBD2 matching over 10 bases. Sequencing used PBMCs, obtained around atezolizumab (anti-PD-L1) treatment. CDR3 in amino acids: CASTPSGSSYEQYF. CDR3 nucleotide sequence: TGTGCCAGCACCCCTAGCGGGAGCTCCTACGAGCAGTACTTC.